This T cell receptor beta chain was recovered during a study of T-cell memory formation after mild COVID-19. Study-wide points: Pre-infection memory harbored some responding clones, suggesting cross-reactive memory joined.

Libraries for TCRalpha and TCRbeta carried sample barcodes and unique molecular identifiers via 5'RACE. TCRdb re-called the 5' RACE reads with MiXCR, one entry per CDR3 protein. The sample shows around 510,000 distinct CDR3 sequences, about a fifth of them seen only once. A few counts support this clonotype. Its antigen is not known. Germline CDR1 and CDR2: SQVTM and ANQGSEA. The CDR3 is 12 residues long. V was pared by 8 bases and J by 5 bases, with 15 bases between. The source of this sequence is an adult woman who had mild COVID-19 (a few samples of this study predate the infection). Cell type and time point are not known. The source material was PBMCs or a T cell subset sorted from them (not recorded which). The chain has TRBV29-1 and TRBJ1-2; unclear D gene. The CDR3 DNA reads as TGCAGCACCAAGACCGTGCTTTATGGCTACACCTTC. It codes for CSTKTVLYGYTF.